The 22 T cell receptor beta chains reported below all come from one sample, sequenced in a study of post-analysis software for immune sequencing data. General observations from the study: TRBV5-6, TRBV5-1 and TRBV20-1 were among 4 or 5 TRBV segments more frequent in patients than controls.

Antigens for these TCRs are unknown. The TCR beta cDNA libraries carried unique molecular identifiers. Each CDR3 protein is one row after TCRdb ran MiXCR on the PCR reads. The top ten hold roughly 5% of the sample, which has about 770,000 distinct CDR3 sequences, just over 45% seen once. The sample consisted of blood. These receptors all stem from a girl aged 10 to 17 with multiple sclerosis.

The J gene is TRBJ1-1, the V gene TRBV12-3 or TRBV12-4; D ambiguous. V dropped 5 bases and J dropped 3 bases, with 25 bases sitting between them. The CDR3 length is 18 residues. CDR3 amino acids: CASSPWGGGPTRDTEAFF. The CDR3 bases are TGTGCCAGCAGTCCTTGGGGTGGAGGGCCTACCCGTGACACTGAAGCTTTCTTT.

The rearrangement uses TRBV7-3 and TRBJ1-6, with D perhaps TRBD1 (6 bases). CDR1 and CDR2 from the germline V gene are SGHTA and FQGTGA. Trimming stripped 5 bases from V and 1 base from J, with 12 bases between. CDR3 length: 16 amino acids. CDR3 nucleotides: TGTGCCAGCAGCCCCCAAGGACAGTCCTATAATTCACCCCTCCACTTT. Translation: CASSPQGQSYNSPLHF.

The rearrangement links TRBV6-5 to TRBJ2-7; D possibly uses TRBD1 or TRBD2 (5 bases each). Trimming cost V 4 bases and J 7 bases, with 17 bases left between them. The length of the CDR3 is 14 residues. Germline V gene sequence: CDR1 MNHEY, CDR2 SVGAGI. CDR3 bases: TGTGCCAGCAGTTTAGGGACGCCCTACAATGAGCAGTACTTC. This encodes CASSLGTPYNEQYF.

This clonotype was counted only a few times. CDR3 protein: CSVGWTSGRNEQYF. The CDR3 coding sequence is TGCAGCGTTGGGTGGACTAGCGGGAGAAACGAGCAGTACTTC. The chain has TRBV29-1 and TRBJ2-7; 13 bases map to TRBD2. The CDR3 is 14 residues long. Germline V gene lookup returns CDR1 SQVTM and CDR2 ANQGSEA. V trimming: 4 bases; J trimming: 5 bases; junction bases outside the gene matches: 5.

This clonotype has more than one count but fewer than ten. The rearrangement links TRBV4-3 to TRBJ1-6, with D tentatively TRBD1 (6 bases). This CDR3 has 13 amino acids. CDR1 and CDR2 (germline): LGHNA, YSLEER. With 3 bases removed from V and 8 bases from J, the gap between germline ends came to 8 bases. This CDR3 is CASSQGAYSPLHF. As DNA, the CDR3 is TGCGCCAGCAGCCAGGGGGCCTATTCACCCCTCCACTTT.

The chain links TRBV12-3 or TRBV12-4 to TRBJ2-5, with 7 nucleotides matching TRBD2. CDR3 length: 15 amino acids. Trimming took 5 bases from V and 3 from J; bases not matched to a gene: 9. CDR3 amino acids: CASSPRQRGKETQYF. The CDR3 nucleotides are TGTGCCAGCAGTCCACGACAGCGGGGTAAAGAGACCCAGTACTTC.

This chain joins TRBV20-1 and TRBJ2-3; TRBD2 aligns across 15 bases. V lost 5 bases, J lost 3 bases, and 3 bases stayed unmatched. The CDR3 has 15 residues. The V gene's germline CDR1 is DFQATT and CDR2 SNEGSKA (reference sequence). The chain's CDR3 is CSAAGLAGGTDTQYF. CDR3 nucleotide sequence: TGCAGTGCTGCGGGACTAGCGGGAGGAACAGATACGCAGTATTTT.

The table lists this clonotype with a few counts. The chain combines TRBV5-1 with TRBJ2-5; D is unclear. This CDR3 comprises 15 residues. V dropped 5 bases and J dropped 0 bases, with 14 bases sitting between them. CDR1 SGHRS and CDR2 YFSETQ come from the germline V gene. The DNA for the CDR3 is TGCGCCAGCAGTCCGACTTGGGGTTACCAAGAGACCCAGTACTTC. It encodes CASSPTWGYQETQYF.

The V and J genes are TRBV25-1 and TRBJ2-7, with D uncertain. V was shortened by 4 bases and J by 6 bases, with 10 bases between the two germline ends. Germline V gene data show CDR1 as MGHDK and CDR2 as SYGVNS. This CDR3 has 12 residues. CDR3 coding DNA: TGTGCCAGCAGTGTTTCGGAGAGCGAGCAGTACTTC. The encoded protein is CASSVSESEQYF.

The chain links TRBV29-1 to TRBJ2-5; TRBD1 matches at 9 bases. The DNA end is more similar to TRBJ2-7, so the J call may be wrong. The CDR3 covers 15 residues. Germline V gene sequence: CDR1 SQVTM, CDR2 ANQGSEA. The DNA of the CDR3 is TGCAGCGTTGAAATCCTCCGGGACAGGGTAAACGAGCAGTACTTC. Translation: CSVEILRDRVNEQYF.

This chain joins TRBV18 and TRBJ1-1, with 7 bases matching TRBD1. Losses at the gene ends were 1 base for V and 1 base for J; bases not matched to a gene: 3. Germline CDR1 KGHSH, CDR2 LQKENI. CDR3 length: 15 amino acids. The CDR3 here is CASSPQGAGNTEAFF. Here the CDR3 DNA reads TGTGCCAGCTCACCACAGGGGGCAGGGAACACTGAAGCTTTCTTT.

The count of this clonotype is one. J is TRBJ1-2 and V is TRBV9; D may be TRBD1 (6 bases). Trimming took off 1 base at V and 6 bases at J, with 19 bases between the two ends. CDR3 length: 16 amino acids. CDR1 and CDR2 (germline): SGDLS, YYNGEE. For the CDR3, the DNA is TGTGCCAGCAGCGTACGCCCCATACAGGGTACGGATGGCTACACCTTC. It encodes CASSVRPIQGTDGYTF.

On this clonotype itself: One end of the junction varies from germline; a read error may be responsible. The rearrangement uses TRBV6-4 and TRBJ2-1, with 10 bases identical to TRBD2. The length of the CDR3 is 18 residues. Germline V gene sequence: CDR1 MRHNA, CDR2 SNTAGT. The CDR3 DNA sequence: TGTGCCAGCAGTGATCGGACTAGCGGTCGCAGCTCCTACAAGGAGCAGTTCTTC. Amino acid sequence: CASSDRTSGRSSYKEQFF.

This clonotype came up once. The chain is built from TRBV28 and TRBJ1-4; D is perhaps TRBD1 (5 bases). V lost 4 bases, J lost 4 bases, and 10 bases lay in between. The germline CDR1 and CDR2 sequences are MDHEN and SYDVKM. The CDR3 is 14 amino acids. The CDR3 is CASSSSRDNEKLFF. CDR3 bases: TGTGCCAGCAGTTCGAGCAGGGATAATGAAAAACTGTTTTTT.

This clonotype was counted between two and nine times. The V and J genes are TRBV27 and TRBJ2-7; D might be TRBD1 (5 bases). There are 15 residues in the CDR3. CDR1 and CDR2 (germline): MNHEY, SMNVEV (reference sequence). Trimming removed 0 bases from V and 0 bases from J, with 9 bases in between. The CDR3: CASSLSRTSSYEQYF. CDR3 nucleotide sequence: TGTGCCAGCAGTTTATCGCGGACAAGCTCCTACGAGCAGTACTTC.

The rearrangement uses TRBV5-1 and TRBJ2-1; 10 positions match TRBD2. The V segment lost 4 bases and the J segment 1 base; nucleotides outside the gene matches: 8. This CDR3 has 17 residues. The germline V gene has CDR1 SGHRS and CDR2 YFSETQ. The CDR3 sequence: CASSVGLASSSYNEQFF. Written as DNA, the CDR3 is TGCGCCAGCAGCGTGGGACTAGCGTCGAGTTCCTACAATGAGCAGTTCTTC.

A remark on this clonotype: Since the CDR3 does not end with the conserved phenylalanine or tryptophan, this likely comes from a read error. The gene calls are TRBV10-1 and TRBJ2-1; D possibly corresponds to TRBD2 (6 bases). Germline CDR1 reads WNHNN; CDR2 reads SYGVQD (reference sequence). The CDR3 has 15 residues. The V end was cut by 0 bases, the J end by 5 bases, with 11 bases between. The CDR3 is CASSESLAPNNEQFL. The CDR3, as DNA: TGCGCCAGCAGTGAGTCCCTAGCGCCTAACAATGAGCAGTTCTTA.

The chain couples TRBV29-1 to TRBJ2-7; D is uncertain. The CDR3 runs to 13 residues. With 4 bases removed from V and 0 bases from J, the gap between germline ends came to 10 bases. The germline V gene has CDR1 SQVTM and CDR2 ANQGSEA. DNA for the CDR3: TGCAGCGTTGGGTTAGCATCCTCCTACGAGCAGTACTTC. Translated, it gives CSVGLASSYEQYF.

V and J are TRBV4-3 and TRBJ2-1; D remains unclear. Germline V gene sequence: CDR1 LGHNA, CDR2 YSLEER. V was clipped by 4 bases and J by 5 bases, with 18 bases between them. The CDR3 has 16 amino acids. The CDR3: CASSPPTLPNNNEQFF. The CDR3 DNA is TGCGCCAGCAGCCCCCCGACCCTTCCCAACAACAATGAGCAGTTCTTC.

This clonotype has a single count. This chain links TRBV7-2 with TRBJ2-7; TRBD2 matches 8 bases. CDR3 length: 14 residues. Germline assignment: CDR1 SGHTA and CDR2 FQGNSA. The V gene end was trimmed by 6 bases and the J gene end by 5 bases; junction bases not matched to a gene: 9. The CDR3 region is CASSLNLAGHEQYF. For the CDR3, the DNA is TGTGCCAGCAGTTTAAACCTAGCGGGTCACGAGCAGTACTTC. Full variable domain (remainder filled in from reference TRBV7-2 and TRBJ2-7): GAGVSQSPSNKVTEKGKDVELRCDPISGHTALYWYRQSLGQGLEFLIYFQGNSAPDKSGLPSDRFSAERTGGSVSTLTIQRTQQEDSAVYLCASSLNLAGHEQYFGPGTRLTVT.

The chain joins TRBV10-3 to TRBJ2-3, with 8 bases fitting TRBD2. Germline trimming cut 2 bases from V and 3 bases from J; bases unmatched to any gene: 13. Germline V lookup: CDR1 ENHRY, CDR2 SYGVKD. The CDR3 is 18 amino acids. In DNA form, the CDR3 reads TGTGCCATCAGTGAGCCGTCGACTAGCGCTATGGGGACAGATACGCAGTATTTT. Translation: CAISEPSTSAMGTDTQYF.

This clonotype was seen more than once but under ten times. The rearrangement uses TRBV7-2 and TRBJ2-7; TRBD2 aligns across 7 bases. Germline V lookup: CDR1 SGHTA, CDR2 FQGNSA. The CDR3 is 15 residues long. Trimming removed 5 bases from V and 1 base from J; junction bases left unmatched: 8. The CDR3 here is CASSRGLEGSYEQYF. CDR3 nucleotide sequence: TGTGCCAGCAGCCGAGGACTAGAAGGGTCCTACGAGCAGTACTTC.